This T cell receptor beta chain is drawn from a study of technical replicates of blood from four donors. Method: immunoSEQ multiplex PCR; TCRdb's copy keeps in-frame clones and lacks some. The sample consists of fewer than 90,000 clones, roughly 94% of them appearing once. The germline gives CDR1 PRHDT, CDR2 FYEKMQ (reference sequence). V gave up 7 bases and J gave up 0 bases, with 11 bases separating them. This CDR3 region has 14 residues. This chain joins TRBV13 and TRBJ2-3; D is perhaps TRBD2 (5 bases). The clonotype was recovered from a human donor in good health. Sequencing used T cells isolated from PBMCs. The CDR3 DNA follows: TGTGCCAGCACCAGCGGATCTAGCACAGATACGCAGTATTTT. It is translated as CASTSGSSTDTQYF.